This T cell receptor beta chain was recorded in a study of post-analysis software for immune sequencing data. Findings and limits, study-wide: With TRBV5-6, TRBV5-1 and TRBV20-1 included, about five TRBV segments were more frequent in patients than in controls. In multiple sclerosis, normalized Chao1 diversity was significantly below that of controls.

Points on this clonotype: Its antigen remains unidentified.

The CDR3 is 15 residues long. Losses at the gene ends were 8 bases for V and 0 bases for J; bases not matched to a gene: 7. Each TCR beta cDNA library carried unique molecular identifiers. T cells numbering about 0.85 to 11 million yielded cDNA molecules that totaled some 500,000. TCRdb re-called the PCR reads with MiXCR, one entry per CDR3 protein. This table has about 460,000 distinct CDR3 sequences, roughly 45% appearing once. The source material was blood. The genes are TRBV12-3 or TRBV12-4 and TRBJ1-5; 7 positions agree with TRBD1. This clonotype was sampled from a girl aged 10 to 17 with multiple sclerosis. This CDR3 reads CASGSGQNSNQPQHF. The CDR3 coding sequence is TGTGCCAGCGGGTCGGGACAGAATAGCAATCAGCCCCAGCATTTT.